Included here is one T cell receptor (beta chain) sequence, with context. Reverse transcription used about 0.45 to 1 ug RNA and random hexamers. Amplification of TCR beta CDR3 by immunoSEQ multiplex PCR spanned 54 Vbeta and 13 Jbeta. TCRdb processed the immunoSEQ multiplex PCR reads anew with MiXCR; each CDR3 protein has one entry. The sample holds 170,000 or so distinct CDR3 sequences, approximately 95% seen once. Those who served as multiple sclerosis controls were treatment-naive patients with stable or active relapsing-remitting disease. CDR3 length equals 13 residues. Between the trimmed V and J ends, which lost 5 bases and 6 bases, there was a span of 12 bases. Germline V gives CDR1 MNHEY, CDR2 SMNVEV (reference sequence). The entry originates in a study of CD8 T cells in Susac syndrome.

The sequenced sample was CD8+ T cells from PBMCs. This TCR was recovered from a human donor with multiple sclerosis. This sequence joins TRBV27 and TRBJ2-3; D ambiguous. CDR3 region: CASSAFLPDTQYF. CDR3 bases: TGTGCCAGCAGTGCGTTCCTACCGGATACGCAGTATTTT.